The rows below give T cell receptor beta chains drawn from one sample of a study of blood T cells in healthy people across ages. A single record per CDR3 protein comes from TCRdb applying MiXCR to the 5' RACE reads. This table has approximately 2,000,000 distinct CDR3 sequences, approximately 40% appearing once. The specimen sequenced was blood. The receptors were sampled from a human donor in good health. Both conserved end residues are part of each CDR3. The order of the fields is clone size, J gene, V gene, D gene, CDR3 DNA, CDR3 protein. D genes are given only for firm matches. Clone size is given for some rows only: seen once, a few or many times, or a class if the clone is expanded.

clone size: NA; J gene: TRBJ1-5; V gene: TRBV6-6; D gene: NA; CDR3 DNA: TGTACCAGCAGTTCGGTGTATCTGGGGGATCGAGGTCAGCCCCAGCATTTT; CDR3 protein: CTSSSVYLGDRGQPQHF
clone size: NA; J gene: TRBJ1-6; V gene: TRBV7-2; D gene: NA; CDR3 DNA: TGTGCCAGCAGCTTAAATCCCTTAGGGGAACTGAATTCACCCCTCCACTTT; CDR3 protein: CASSLNPLGELNSPLHF
clone size: many; J gene: TRBJ2-1; V gene: TRBV29-1; D gene: NA; CDR3 DNA: TGCAGCGCTTTTGGTCCTTCCTACAATGAGCAGTTCTTC; CDR3 protein: CSAFGPSYNEQFF
clone size: NA; J gene: TRBJ1-2; V gene: TRBV10-3; D gene: NA; CDR3 DNA: TGTGCCATCAGACAAACCACCGAGACAGTCTATGGCTACACCTTC; CDR3 protein: CAIRQTTETVYGYTF
clone size: NA; J gene: TRBJ1-4; V gene: TRBV2; D gene: TRBD1; CDR3 DNA: TGTGCCAGCAAGGGTCAGGGGGCAAAGAATGAAAAACTGTTTTTT; CDR3 protein: CASKGQGAKNEKLFF
clone size: NA; J gene: TRBJ2-3; V gene: TRBV7-9; D gene: NA; CDR3 DNA: TGTGCCAGCAGCGAGTCACAGTACACAGTGGATACGCAGTATTTT; CDR3 protein: CASSESQYTVDTQYF
clone size: few; J gene: TRBJ2-1; V gene: TRBV6-2/TRBV6-3; D gene: NA; CDR3 DNA: TGTGCCAGCAACGCGGGGGCGGGTAATGAGCAGTTCTTC; CDR3 protein: CASNAGAGNEQFF
clone size: NA; J gene: TRBJ2-1; V gene: TRBV5-6; D gene: NA; CDR3 DNA: TGTGCCAGCACCCCTGCAGGGGTCAATGAGCAGTTCTTC; CDR3 protein: CASTPAGVNEQFF
clone size: many; J gene: TRBJ2-7; V gene: TRBV29-1; D gene: NA; CDR3 DNA: TGCAGCGTTGGTGGGGGTTACTACGAGCAGTACTTC; CDR3 protein: CSVGGGYYEQYF
clone size: NA; J gene: TRBJ1-2; V gene: TRBV5-1; D gene: TRBD1; CDR3 DNA: TGCGCCAGCAGCTCCCGACAGGGGTTCGTTACTGGCTACACCTTC; CDR3 protein: CASSSRQGFVTGYTF
clone size: NA; J gene: TRBJ1-6; V gene: TRBV20-1; D gene: TRBD1; CDR3 DNA: TGCAGTCTAACTCCGGGACAGCCAAATTCACCCCTCCACTTT; CDR3 protein: CSLTPGQPNSPLHF
clone size: NA; J gene: TRBJ2-7; V gene: TRBV20-1; D gene: TRBD2; CDR3 DNA: TGCAGTGCTAGGGGCCTAGCGGGGGTTACCTACGAGCAGTACTTC; CDR3 protein: CSARGLAGVTYEQYF
clone size: NA; J gene: TRBJ2-7; V gene: TRBV5-6; D gene: NA; CDR3 DNA: TGTGCCAGCAGCTGGACTGATCGAGAGCAGTACTTC; CDR3 protein: CASSWTDREQYF
clone size: few; J gene: TRBJ1-5; V gene: TRBV20-1; D gene: NA; CDR3 DNA: TGCAGTGCTAGAGGGAGGGGGAACAATCAGCCCCAGCATTTT; CDR3 protein: CSARGRGNNQPQHF
clone size: NA; J gene: TRBJ2-7; V gene: TRBV7-9; D gene: NA; CDR3 DNA: TGTGCCGGCAGCGCTAACTACAATGAGCAGTACTTC; CDR3 protein: CAGSANYNEQYF
clone size: NA; J gene: TRBJ2-2; V gene: TRBV28; D gene: TRBD1; CDR3 DNA: TGTGCCAGCAGTTTTCAGGGGGCAGGCGGGGAGCTGTTTTTT; CDR3 protein: CASSFQGAGGELFF
clone size: few; J gene: TRBJ1-2; V gene: TRBV5-6; D gene: NA; CDR3 DNA: TGTGCCTGCAGCTCGACAGATAACTATGGCTACACCTTC; CDR3 protein: CACSSTDNYGYTF
clone size: NA; J gene: TRBJ1-1; V gene: TRBV29-1; D gene: NA; CDR3 DNA: TGCAGCGCCTCCCCTTCGGTGGGGGTCACTGAAGCTTTCTTT; CDR3 protein: CSASPSVGVTEAFF
clone size: once; J gene: TRBJ2-5; V gene: TRBV4-2; D gene: NA; CDR3 DNA: TGTGCCAGCAGCCAGAGGGACGGCGACCCGAGGGAGCAGTACTTC; CDR3 protein: CASSQRDGDPREQYF
clone size: NA; J gene: TRBJ2-1; V gene: TRBV6-2/TRBV6-3; D gene: TRBD1; CDR3 DNA: TGTGCCAGCAGTACTGACAGGGCACGAGGGAATGAGCAGTTCTTC; CDR3 protein: CASSTDRARGNEQFF
clone size: NA; J gene: TRBJ2-5; V gene: TRBV7-2; D gene: NA; CDR3 DNA: TGTGCCAGCAGCCAAGGTCATGAGACCCAGTACTTC; CDR3 protein: CASSQGHETQYF
clone size: once; J gene: TRBJ2-2; V gene: TRBV11-3; D gene: NA; CDR3 DNA: TGTGCCAGCAGCCGCGATTGGACGAACACCGGGGAGCTGTTTTTT; CDR3 protein: CASSRDWTNTGELFF
clone size: NA; J gene: TRBJ2-7; V gene: TRBV10-3; D gene: NA; CDR3 DNA: TGTGCCATCAGTACGACAGGCTCCTACGAGCAGTACTTC; CDR3 protein: CAISTTGSYEQYF
clone size: few; J gene: TRBJ1-4; V gene: TRBV5-1; D gene: NA; CDR3 DNA: TGCGCCAGCAGCCAGGGAAGCGCAACTAATGAAAAACTGTTTTTT; CDR3 protein: CASSQGSATNEKLFF
clone size: NA; J gene: TRBJ2-7; V gene: TRBV20-1; D gene: NA; CDR3 DNA: TGCAGTGCTGTCCGGGACACCTCTTCCTACGAGCAGTACTTC; CDR3 protein: CSAVRDTSSYEQYF
clone size: NA; J gene: TRBJ2-6; V gene: TRBV7-9; D gene: TRBD1; CDR3 DNA: TGTGCCAGCAGCAAAGGGACAGGGGAGTGGACCTCTGGGGCCAACGTCCTGACTTTC; CDR3 protein: CASSKGTGEWTSGANVLTF
clone size: few; J gene: TRBJ1-4; V gene: TRBV10-3; D gene: TRBD1; CDR3 DNA: TGTGCCATCAGTGCCGGGACAGGGGAGCATGAAAAACTGTTTTTT; CDR3 protein: CAISAGTGEHEKLFF
clone size: few; J gene: TRBJ2-7; V gene: TRBV10-3; D gene: TRBD1; CDR3 DNA: TGTGCCATCAGTGAGTCGACTTTCCGGGACAGGGGGTTCTACGAGCAGTACTTC; CDR3 protein: CAISESTFRDRGFYEQYF
clone size: NA; J gene: TRBJ2-3; V gene: TRBV4-3; D gene: NA; CDR3 DNA: TGCGCCAGCAGCCAAGATTTCTTTCTACAGGGTCTCACAGATACGCAGTATTTT; CDR3 protein: CASSQDFFLQGLTDTQYF
clone size: few; J gene: TRBJ1-2; V gene: TRBV12-3/TRBV12-4; D gene: NA; CDR3 DNA: TGTGCCAGCAGTTTGAGGGGAGGGCCCACCTTC; CDR3 protein: CASSLRGGPTF
clone size: NA; J gene: TRBJ1-2; V gene: TRBV11-2; D gene: NA; CDR3 DNA: TGTGCCAGCAGCTCGCTCCCCAGTGAGAACTATGGCTACACCTTC; CDR3 protein: CASSSLPSENYGYTF
clone size: few; J gene: TRBJ1-2; V gene: TRBV11-2; D gene: NA; CDR3 DNA: TGTGCCAGCAGCCATATCGCCGGGCCAAACGGCCCAACTAACTATGGCTACACCTTC; CDR3 protein: CASSHIAGPNGPTNYGYTF
clone size: few; J gene: TRBJ2-7; V gene: TRBV5-1; D gene: NA; CDR3 DNA: TGCGCCAGCAGCTCCGGAGATGGCTCCTACGAGCAGTACTTC; CDR3 protein: CASSSGDGSYEQYF
clone size: many; J gene: TRBJ1-1; V gene: TRBV6-5; D gene: NA; CDR3 DNA: TGTGCCAGCAGTTACGACAGGAACACTGAAGCTTTCTTT; CDR3 protein: CASSYDRNTEAFF